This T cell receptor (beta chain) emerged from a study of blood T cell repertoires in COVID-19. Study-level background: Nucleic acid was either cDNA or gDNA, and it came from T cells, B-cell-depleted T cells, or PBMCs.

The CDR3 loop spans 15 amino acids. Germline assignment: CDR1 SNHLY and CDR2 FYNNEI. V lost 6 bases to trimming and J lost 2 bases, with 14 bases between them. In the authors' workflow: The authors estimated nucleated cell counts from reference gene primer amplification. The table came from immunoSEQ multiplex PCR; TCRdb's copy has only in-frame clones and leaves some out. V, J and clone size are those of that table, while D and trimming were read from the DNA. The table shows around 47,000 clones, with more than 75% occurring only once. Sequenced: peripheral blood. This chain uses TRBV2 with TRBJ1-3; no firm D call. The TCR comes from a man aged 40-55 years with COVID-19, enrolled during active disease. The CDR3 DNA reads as TGTGCCAGCAGGTTGGATGCGGGCGCTGGAAACACCATATATTTT. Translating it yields CASRLDAGAGNTIYF.